This T cell receptor beta chain was documented in a study of shared clonotypes between healthy human individuals. The overall study: With ages of 18 to 49, the donors were a couple of women and three men. General observations from the study: Unshared clonotypes carried lower generation probabilities than those common to all four donors.

Donors included only healthy HIV-negative adults lacking recent acute infections or vaccinations. On sorted subsets, replicate PCRs used 150 to 250 ng DNA, or about 33,000 T cell genomes. This table comes from immunoSEQ multiplex PCR, and its TCRdb copy is limited to in-frame clones, with some not included. The sample contains some 1.1 million clones, approximately 80% of which appear only once. Turning to this clone: Its antigen is unknown.

The clonotype originates from a man younger than 30 in good health. Some clones in this sample may be carry-over from other donors' samples. The sample was memory CD4+ T cells from PBMCs. Indicated subset: CD45RA-negative fraction.

In nucleotides, the CDR3 is TGTGCCAGTAGCCGGACTAGCGGGAGCACCGGGGAGCTGTTTTTT. Amino acids: CASSRTSGSTGELFF. V and J are TRBV19 and TRBJ2-2; 13 positions match TRBD2. CDR1 LNHDA and CDR2 SQIVND come from the germline V gene (reference sequence). The CDR3 contains 15 residues. The V segment lost 6 bases and the J segment 4 bases; nucleotides outside the gene matches: 2.